The TCR beta chain described here comes from a study of T cell repertoires in cytomegalovirus infection. Overall study: Selection of CMV epitopes for the study included recently identified HLA-C-restricted and well-studied HLA-B-restricted ones. It can be stated that public TCR beta signatures indicated CMV infection as well as a matching HLA type.

Study findings and constraints: Public TCR beta family frequency separated CMV-and-HLA carriers, including in an independent cohort.

CDR1 is MNHGY and CDR2 is SAAAGT in the germline V gene. V was pared by 8 bases and J by 5 bases, with 24 bases between. The length of the CDR3 is 16 residues. TCRdb itself ran the reads through MiXCR, one entry per CDR3 protein. This table holds about a million distinct CDR3 sequences, roughly a third found once. A single count supports this clonotype. The antigen is undetermined. The chain links TRBV6-8 to TRBJ1-1; D may be TRBD1 (5 bases). The input for sequencing was cultured CD8+ T cells from PBMCs, taken from culture after CMV antigen stimulation. This receptor was identified in a human donor in good health (CMV status not recorded). Some clones in this sample may be carry-over from other donors' samples. CDR3 sequence: CASLSSGAMIDTEAFF. The CDR3 DNA reads as TGTGCCAGCCTCTCGTCCGGGGCGATGATTGATACTGAAGCTTTCTTT.